This TCR beta chain was sequenced during a study of control samples from healthy donors and cancer patients. CDR3 size: 13 residues. Trimming left V 6 bases short and J 1 base short, with 7 bases between. Germline V gene data show CDR1 as MNHEY and CDR2 as SVGAGI. Libraries were prepared by immunoSEQ multiplex PCR; TCRdb keeps only in-frame clonotypes and omits some of them. The data show approximately 65,000 clones, nearly 90% seen once. The rearrangement uses TRBV6-5 and TRBJ2-1; D ambiguous. The source is a man aged 60-69 years with lung cancer. The specimen was PBMCs. DNA for the CDR3: TGTGCCAGCAGGATAGGGTCCTACAATGAGCAGTTCTTC. The encoded protein is CASRIGSYNEQFF.